Presented here are 4 T cell receptor beta chains from one specimen sequenced in a study of cytomegalovirus exposure and HLA in healthy donors (dated by TCRdb to the late 2010s). The library was made by the immunoSEQ multiplex PCR assay. For the multiplex PCR, a mixture combining 60 forward primers for TCR Vbeta segments and 13 reverse primers for TCR Jbeta segments was used. The table was pulled from immuneACCESS by TCRdb, which kept in-frame rearrangements only. Such tables lose some clones; where checked, under half of the loss comes from unresolved V genes, and the rest has no known cause. In all, the sample holds 30,000 to 40,000 clones, and around 70% of those were seen once. The ten biggest clones cover roughly 9.1% of the sample. The specimen was PBMCs. The source of these receptors is a man aged 40-49 years in good health and CMV-seropositive.

A word on this clone: The junction does not match germline at one end; this may be a read error. V is TRBV6-6 and J is TRBJ2-1, with 8 bases matching TRBD2. The CDR3 loop spans 16 amino acids. Germline values: CDR1 MNHNY, CDR2 SVGAGI (reference sequence). The CDR3 sequence is CASMGLAGSSYNGQFF. The CDR3 bases are TGTGCCAGCATGGGGCTAGCGGGTAGCTCCTACAATGGGCAGTTCTTC.

This chain uses TRBV5-1 with TRBJ1-2; possible D gene TRBD1, 6 bases. Germline CDR1 reads SGHRS; CDR2 reads YFSETQ. The CDR3 totals 14 residues. The germline V and J ends were trimmed by 0 bases and 7 bases, with 13 bases remaining between them. The CDR3 DNA reads TGCGCCAGCAGCTTGGCAGGGGAGGGAAGTGGCTACACCTTC. This gives the protein CASSLAGEGSGYTF.

The rearrangement links TRBV12-5 to TRBJ1-1; a weak D match, TRBD1 (5 bases). The ends were cut back, 1 base at V and 1 base at J, with 7 bases in the middle. The CDR3 sequence is 14 residues long. Per germline, CDR1 LGHNT and CDR2 FRNRAP. CDR3 nucleotide sequence: TGTGCTAGTGGTTTGGCGACAGAGAACACTGAAGCTTTCTTT. It yields the protein CASGLATENTEAFF.

V and J are TRBV15 and TRBJ2-2, with 8 bases identical to TRBD2. With V trimmed by 6 bases and J by 3 bases, 3 bases remained unmatched. Germline V CDR1 and CDR2: LNHNV, YYDKDF (reference sequence). This CDR3 region has 14 residues. Here the CDR3 DNA reads TGTGCCACCAGGACGGGGGGGGACACCGGGGAGCTGTTTTTT. This gives the protein CATRTGGDTGELFF.